This entry lists 18 T cell receptor beta chains sequenced from one sample in a study of CD8 T cells in ankylosing spondylitis. No antigen has been assigned to these receptors. Study observations and caveats: What appeared characteristic of ankylosing spondylitis blood was a TCR beta motif of several highly homologous variants.

TCRdb used MiXCR to reprocess the 5' RACE reads, holding one entry per CDR3 protein. Of about 840,000 distinct CDR3 sequences in the sample, about an eighth were seen once. Source material: blood, either unsorted or a sorted T cell fraction (not recorded which). The receptors originated from a male donor with ankylosing spondylitis.

This chain connects TRBV18 to TRBJ2-5; D might be TRBD2 (6 bases). Trimming took 4 bases from V and 11 from J, leaving 20 bases between them. This CDR3 has 14 amino acids. Germline V gives CDR1 KGHSH, CDR2 LQKENI. Here the CDR3 reads CASSLLEGDSAQYF. For the CDR3, the DNA is TGTGCCAGCTCACTACTGGAAGGGGACTCAGCGCAGTACTTC.

The chain joins TRBV20-1 to TRBJ2-3, with a weak D call TRBD2 (6 bases). V was shortened by 3 bases and J by 12 bases, with 19 bases between the two germline ends. CDR1 and CDR2 from the germline V gene are DFQATT and SNEGSKA (reference sequence). The CDR3 contains 13 residues. CDR3: CSASYGGTLFQYF. Written as DNA, the CDR3 is TGCAGTGCTAGTTATGGCGGGACGTTATTCCAGTATTTT.

The rearrangement uses TRBV5-8 and TRBJ1-4; no definite D call. Germline V gene data show CDR1 as SGHTS and CDR2 as YDEGEE. The CDR3 contains 13 residues. Trimming removed 5 bases at V and 3 bases at J, with 8 bases between. Here the CDR3 reads CASRSDSNEKLFF. The CDR3, as DNA: TGTGCCAGCAGAAGCGATTCTAATGAAAAACTGTTTTTT.

The table lists this clonotype with many counts. J is TRBJ2-5 and V is TRBV5-1; no reliable D call. Trimming removed 1 base from V and 3 bases from J, with 7 bases in between. CDR1 SGHRS and CDR2 YFSETQ come from the germline V gene. The CDR3 sequence is 13 residues long. The chain's CDR3 is CASSLHGEETQYF. The CDR3, as DNA: TGCGCCAGCAGCTTGCATGGAGAAGAGACCCAGTACTTC.

The chain has TRBV18 and TRBJ2-7, with D perhaps TRBD1 or TRBD2 (6 bases each). V lost 4 bases and J lost 6, with 19 bases in between. CDR3 length equals 15 residues. Per germline, CDR1 KGHSH and CDR2 LQKENI. The CDR3 protein is CASSRPGANASEQYF. CDR3 DNA sequence: TGTGCCAGCTCACGACCGGGGGCAAACGCGTCCGAGCAGTACTTC.

The V gene is TRBV12-3 or TRBV12-4, the J gene TRBJ1-1; D not resolved. Trimming took off 3 bases at V and 8 bases at J, with 7 bases between the two ends. The CDR3 covers 11 residues. The CDR3 DNA is TGTGCCAGCAGTTTCCGAGCCGAAGCTTTCTTT. Protein: CASSFRAEAFF.

The gene calls are TRBV10-3 and TRBJ2-7; TRBD2 might be the D (6 bases). Germline CDR1 reads ENHRY; CDR2 reads SYGVKD. The length of the CDR3 is 12 residues. V lost 9 bases and J 2 bases, leaving 11 bases between the germline ends. The CDR3 DNA is TGTGCCATGGGGACTTATACCTACGAGCAGTACTTC. Encoded protein: CAMGTYTYEQYF.

The genes are TRBV20-1 and TRBJ2-5, with D maybe TRBD1 (5 bases). V was cut by 0 bases and J by 6 bases, with 17 bases left in between. The CDR3 is 15 residues long. Germline loops: CDR1 DFQATT, CDR2 SNEGSKA (reference sequence). The CDR3 DNA is TGCAGTGCTAGAGATCGTGGGGCTAGTTGGCAGACCCAGTACTTC. Its protein is CSARDRGASWQTQYF.

This chain joins TRBV7-2 and TRBJ1-4; D is unresolved. Trimming left V 1 base short and J 0 bases short, with 12 bases between. Per germline, CDR1 SGHTA and CDR2 FQGNSA. The CDR3 runs to 17 residues. The CDR3 is CASSLGAVGATNEKLFF. In DNA, the CDR3 is TGTGCCAGCAGCTTAGGAGCAGTCGGAGCAACTAATGAAAAACTGTTTTTT.

The chain has TRBV7-2 and TRBJ2-7; TRBD2 matches 8 bases. Germline CDR1 SGHTA, CDR2 FQGNSA. With V trimmed by 3 bases and J by 4 bases, 8 bases remained unmatched. The CDR3 runs 15 residues. The CDR3 region has the DNA TGTGCCAGCAGCTTCCCCGGGACTAGGCGGTACGAGCAGTACTTC. Translation: CASSFPGTRRYEQYF.

This clonotype was seen only a few times. The chain has TRBV20-1 and TRBJ2-5, with 9 bases fitting TRBD2. Germline V gene sequence: CDR1 DFQATT, CDR2 SNEGSKA (reference sequence). Germline trimming cut 3 bases from V and 8 bases from J; bases unmatched to any gene: 7. CDR3 length equals 13 residues. The CDR3 coding sequence is TGCAGTGCTAGTCTCCGCGGGGGGGGTACCCAGTACTTC. Its translation is CSASLRGGGTQYF.

The J gene is TRBJ2-1, the V gene TRBV7-3; a possible D gene is TRBD1 (5 bases). Germline CDR1 and CDR2: SGHTA and FQGTGA. Trimming shortened V by 5 bases and J by 4 bases, and 9 bases separated the two germline ends. CDR3 length equals 13 residues. The CDR3 loop reads CASSPQVYNEQFF. CDR3 nucleotides: TGTGCCAGCAGCCCACAGGTGTACAATGAGCAGTTCTTC.

This clonotype has a handful of counts. The chain joins TRBV18 to TRBJ2-5, with 10 bases that match TRBD1. Germline CDR1 KGHSH, CDR2 LQKENI. J gave up 5 bases and V 4 bases, and 10 bases lay outside the gene matches. The CDR3 runs to 16 residues. As DNA, the CDR3 is TGTGCCAGCTCACGACAAGACAGGGGGCGTCGGGAGACCCAGTACTTC. It translates to CASSRQDRGRRETQYF.

The genes are TRBV20-1 and TRBJ2-7; 9 bases agree with TRBD1. The CDR3 is 16 amino acids. Germline V gene sequence: CDR1 DFQATT, CDR2 SNEGSKA (reference sequence). V lost 0 bases and J lost 1; bases outside the gene matches: 7. The CDR3 reads CSARDDDRGSSYEQYF. The CDR3 DNA reads as TGCAGTGCTAGAGACGACGACAGGGGGTCATCCTACGAGCAGTACTTC.

This chain joins TRBV2 and TRBJ2-2; D remains ambiguous. The CDR3 spans 14 residues. CDR1 is SNHLY and CDR2 is FYNNEI in the germline V gene. Deletions cut 7 bases from V and 4 bases from J, with 13 bases between. The CDR3: CASTRATFTGELFF. The CDR3 region has the DNA TGTGCCAGCACTCGGGCTACATTCACCGGGGAGCTGTTTTTT.

This clonotype was counted ten times or more. The chain links TRBV27 to TRBJ2-2; D unclear. CDR3 length: 14 residues. V lost 6 bases to trimming and J lost 5 bases, with 13 bases between them. The germline gives CDR1 MNHEY, CDR2 SMNVEV (reference sequence). The CDR3: CASRPRSLTGELFF. The CDR3 DNA reads as TGTGCCAGCAGGCCCCGGAGTCTTACCGGGGAGCTGTTTTTT.

The chain links TRBV12-3 or TRBV12-4 to TRBJ2-2; 8 positions agree with TRBD2. The CDR3 spans 16 residues. V lost 2 bases, J lost 4 bases, and 6 bases stayed unmatched. Here the CDR3 reads CASSLIRGGATGELFF. CDR3 bases: TGTGCCAGCAGTTTAATCCGGGGGGGAGCCACCGGGGAGCTGTTTTTT.

This clonotype was seen a few times. The chain has TRBV5-1 and TRBJ2-3; possibly TRBD1 or TRBD2 for D (5 bases each). CDR1 is SGHRS, CDR2 YFSETQ, per germline. This CDR3 has 16 amino acids. V lost 1 base and J 0 bases, leaving 12 bases between the germline ends. The CDR3 nucleotides read TGCGCCAGCAGCTTGCAAGGGACCACTAGCACAGATACGCAGTATTTT. The encoded protein is CASSLQGTTSTDTQYF. The variable domain in full, with the rest retrieved from reference TRBV5-1 and TRBJ2-3, is KAGVTQTPRYLIKTRGQQVTLSCSPISGHRSVSWYQQTPGQGLQFLFEYFSETQRNKGNFPGRFSGRQFSNSRSEMNVSTLELGDSALYLCASSLQGTTSTDTQYFGPGTRLTVL.